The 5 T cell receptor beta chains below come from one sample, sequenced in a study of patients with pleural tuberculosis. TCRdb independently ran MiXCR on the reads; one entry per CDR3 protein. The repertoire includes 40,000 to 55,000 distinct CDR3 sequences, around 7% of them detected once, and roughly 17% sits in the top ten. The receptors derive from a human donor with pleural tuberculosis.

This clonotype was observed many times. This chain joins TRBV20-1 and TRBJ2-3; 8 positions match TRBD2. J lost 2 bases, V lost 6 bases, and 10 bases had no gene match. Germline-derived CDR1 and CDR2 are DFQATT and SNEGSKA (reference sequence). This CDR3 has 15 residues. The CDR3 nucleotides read TGCAGTGCAACCAGCGGGGGCAGTAACACAGATACGCAGTATTTT. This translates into CSATSGGSNTDTQYF.

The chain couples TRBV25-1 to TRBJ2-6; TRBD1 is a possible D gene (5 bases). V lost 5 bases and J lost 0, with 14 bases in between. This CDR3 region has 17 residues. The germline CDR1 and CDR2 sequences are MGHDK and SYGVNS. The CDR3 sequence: CASSRLGRASGANVLTF. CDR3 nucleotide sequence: TGTGCCAGCAGTCGCCTCGGCAGGGCCTCTGGGGCCAACGTCCTGACTTTC.

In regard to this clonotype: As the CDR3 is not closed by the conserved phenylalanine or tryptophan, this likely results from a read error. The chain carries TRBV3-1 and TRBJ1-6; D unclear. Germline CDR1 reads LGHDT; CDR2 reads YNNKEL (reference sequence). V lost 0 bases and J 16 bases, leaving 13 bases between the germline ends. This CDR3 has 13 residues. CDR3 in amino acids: CASSQDLGRLLHL. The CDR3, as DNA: TGTGCCAGCAGCCAAGATTTAGGACGCCTTCTCCACCTT.

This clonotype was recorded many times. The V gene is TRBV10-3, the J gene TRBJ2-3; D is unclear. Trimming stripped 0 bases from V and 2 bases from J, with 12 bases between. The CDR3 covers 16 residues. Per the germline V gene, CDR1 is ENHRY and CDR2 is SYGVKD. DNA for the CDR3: TGTGCCATCAGTGAGTCGCAGACCCAAGACACAGATACGCAGTATTTT. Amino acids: CAISESQTQDTDTQYF.

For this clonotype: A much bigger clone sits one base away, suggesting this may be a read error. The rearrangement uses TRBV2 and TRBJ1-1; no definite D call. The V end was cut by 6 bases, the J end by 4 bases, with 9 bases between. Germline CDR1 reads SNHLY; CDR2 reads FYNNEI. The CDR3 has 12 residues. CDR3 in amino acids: CASRLESTEAFF. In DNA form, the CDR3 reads TGTGCCAGCAGGCTGGAGAGCACTGAAGCTTTCTTT.